One sample yielded the 29 T cell receptor beta chains listed below, sequenced in a study of T cell changes during pregnancy in multiple sclerosis. Assay: immunoSEQ multiplex PCR; the TCRdb copy retains only in-frame clones and omits some. The sample lists 25,000 to 30,000 clones; around nine tenths were seen once. Specimen: CD4+ T cells from peripheral blood mononuclear cells, collected in the first trimester of pregnancy. All receptors come from a female donor in good health, enrolled as a control in a pregnancy study.

The rearrangement links TRBV5-6 to TRBJ2-3; D is undetermined. The germline V gene encodes CDR1 SGHDT and CDR2 YYEEEE. The length of the CDR3 is 17 residues. Trimming shortened V by 0 bases and J by 2 bases, and 16 bases separated the two germline ends. CDR3 protein: CASSLASGRTYTDTQYF. The CDR3 region has the DNA TGTGCCAGCAGCTTGGCCTCAGGCCGCACTTACACAGATACGCAGTATTTT.

The CDR3 loop reads CASMKSGGIYNEQFF. CDR3 coding DNA: TGTGCCAGCATGAAGAGCGGGGGGATATACAATGAGCAGTTCTTC. V usage is TRBV7-9 and J usage is TRBJ2-1; 9 bases match TRBD2. This CDR3 comprises 15 residues. V was pared by 7 bases and J by 4 bases, with 8 bases of the junction left unmatched. Germline CDR1 and CDR2: SEHNR and FQNEAQ (reference sequence).

The rearrangement links TRBV11-2 to TRBJ1-1; D perhaps matches TRBD1 (5 bases). Germline CDR1 and CDR2: SGHAT and FQNNGV. Trimming removed 5 bases from V and 1 base from J, with 8 bases in between. This CDR3 is built from 13 residues. CDR3 amino acids: CASSLQGNTEAFF. The CDR3, as DNA: TGTGCCAGCAGCCTTCAGGGGAACACTGAAGCTTTCTTT.

This sequence joins TRBV7-2 and TRBJ2-7; D is uncertain. V dropped 6 bases and J dropped 1 base, with 10 bases sitting between them. This CDR3 has 13 amino acids. The germline V gene has CDR1 SGHTA and CDR2 FQGNSA. CDR3 in amino acids: CASSPLVSYEQYF. In nucleotides, the CDR3 is TGTGCCAGCAGTCCCCTAGTTTCCTACGAGCAGTACTTC.

The chain employs TRBV5-1 and TRBJ1-1, with 9 positions matching TRBD1. The CDR3 is 16 residues long. CDR1 and CDR2 (germline): SGHRS, YFSETQ. Trimming removed 4 bases from V and 1 base from J; junction bases left unmatched: 8. This CDR3 reads CASSIQGTGTNTEAFF. CDR3 in DNA: TGCGCCAGCAGCATTCAAGGGACAGGGACGAACACTGAAGCTTTCTTT.

This clone was observed once. This chain uses TRBV5-4 with TRBJ2-2; no clear D gene. The CDR3 has 12 amino acids. Per germline, CDR1 SGHNT and CDR2 YYREEE (reference sequence). With 3 bases removed from V and 10 bases from J, the gap between germline ends came to 10 bases. DNA for the CDR3: TGTGCCAGCAGCTCCACCCGAGAGGAGCTGTTTTTT. This gives the protein CASSSTREELFF.

The chain uses TRBV30 and TRBJ1-2; 9 bases are a match to TRBD1. With 6 bases clipped from V and 4 bases from J, the junction kept 15 bases outside the gene matches. The CDR3 has 16 amino acids. Germline V gene lookup returns CDR1 GTSNPN and CDR2 SVGIG (reference sequence). CDR3 coding DNA: TGTGCCTGTACTCCCCCAGGAACAGGGGGCAGCTATGGCTACACCTTC. Its protein is CACTPPGTGGSYGYTF.

This clone was detected once. One end of the junction is discordant with germline, which a read error may explain. V usage is TRBV7-9 and J usage is TRBJ2-3; 7 bases fit TRBD2. The CDR3 runs to 11 residues. Per germline, CDR1 SEHNR and CDR2 FQNEAQ (reference sequence). The CDR3 reads CHSGSTDTQYF. Written as DNA, the CDR3 is TGCCATAGCGGGAGCACAGATACGCAGTATTTT. The full variable domain, rest sourced from reference TRBV7-9 and TRBJ2-3, is DTGVSQNPRHKITKRGQNVTFRCDPISEHNRLYWYRQTLGQGPEFLTYFQNEAQLEKSRLLSDRFSAERPKGSFSTLEIQRTEQGDSAMYLCHSGSTDTQYFGPGTRLTVL.

This clone was detected once. This chain joins TRBV5-1 and TRBJ2-5; D possibly corresponds to TRBD2 (7 bases). The germline CDR1 and CDR2 sequences are SGHRS and YFSETQ. V was pared by 0 bases and J by 4 bases, with 13 bases between. This CDR3 region has 15 residues. The CDR3 protein is CASSLVGGASETQYF. CDR3 in DNA: TGCGCCAGCAGCTTGGTTGGGGGGGCATCAGAGACCCAGTACTTC.

The chain has TRBV7-2 and TRBJ2-7, with 8 bases identical to TRBD2. V was pared by 1 base and J by 2 bases, with 7 bases of the junction left unmatched. CDR1 is SGHTA and CDR2 is FQGNSA in the germline V gene. The CDR3 consists of 16 residues. The CDR3 DNA sequence: TGTGCCAGCAGCTTAGGTGGTAGCGGGGCCGCCTACGAGCAGTACTTC. Protein product: CASSLGGSGAAYEQYF.

In nucleotides, the CDR3 is TGTGCCAGCAGCTTAGTCCGGGAAGAGACCCAGTACTTC. Translated: CASSLVREETQYF. This sequence joins TRBV7-2 and TRBJ2-5; no reliable D call. Looked up from germline, CDR1 is SGHTA and CDR2 is FQGNSA. Trimming pared 1 base from V and 3 bases from J, leaving 6 bases between. This CDR3 has 13 residues.

The rearrangement joins TRBV5-1 to TRBJ2-7; tentative D call: TRBD1 (5 bases). Germline CDR1 reads SGHRS; CDR2 reads YFSETQ. This CDR3 is 15 amino acids long. Trimming took off 0 bases at V and 5 bases at J, with 15 bases between the two ends. The CDR3 sequence is CASSLAFDRVHEQYF. The DNA for the CDR3 is TGCGCCAGCAGCTTGGCCTTTGACAGAGTCCACGAGCAGTACTTC.

The chain links TRBV5-1 to TRBJ2-2, with a possible D match to TRBD2 (5 bases). Germline V lookup: CDR1 SGHRS, CDR2 YFSETQ. V lost 4 bases, J lost 6 bases, and 28 bases lay in between. This CDR3 contains 19 residues. The CDR3 DNA reads as TGCGCCAGCAGCGAGGGCCGTATGTTGGGGTTGCAGAGAGCCGGGGAGCTGTTTTTT. It is translated as CASSEGRMLGLQRAGELFF. Full variable domain (rest looked up from reference TRBV5-1 and TRBJ2-2): KAGVTQTPRYLIKTRGQQVTLSCSPISGHRSVSWYQQTPGQGLQFLFEYFSETQRNKGNFPGRFSGRQFSNSRSEMNVSTLELGDSALYLCASSEGRMLGLQRAGELFFGEGSRLTVL.

The J gene is TRBJ2-2, the V gene TRBV5-3; D may be TRBD2 (6 bases). TRBV5-3 is flagged as an ORF with uncertain function. Trimming took off 2 bases at V and 2 bases at J, with 10 bases between the two ends. CDR3 length: 15 residues. In DNA form, the CDR3 reads TGTGCCAGAAGCTTCGGGACTGCTAACACCGGGGAGCTGTTTTTT. Translated: CARSFGTANTGELFF.

This chain joins TRBV28 and TRBJ1-2; 8 positions agree with TRBD1. This CDR3 comprises 14 residues. J gave up 7 bases and V 3 bases, and 7 bases lay outside the gene matches. The V gene's germline CDR1 is MDHEN and CDR2 SYDVKM. CDR3 nucleotide sequence: TGTGCCAGCAGTTTCTGGACAGGGACGGTTGGCTACACCTTC. Translating gives CASSFWTGTVGYTF.

The chain employs TRBV5-1 and TRBJ2-1; TRBD2 matches 10 bases. The CDR3 contains 17 residues. V trimming: 0 bases; J trimming: 7 bases; junction bases outside the gene matches: 10. Germline V gene sequence: CDR1 SGHRS, CDR2 YFSETQ. The CDR3 DNA sequence: TGCGCCAGCAGCTTGGAGCCTAGCGGGGGTCAAACGAATGAGCAGTTCTTC. Its translation is CASSLEPSGGQTNEQFF.

The DNA for the CDR3 is TGTGCCAGCAGCTTAGGCGCGGGAACTAATGAAAAACTGTTTTTT. This sequence encodes CASSLGAGTNEKLFF. The chain combines TRBV13 with TRBJ1-4, with no clear D. The CDR3 runs to 15 residues. The V gene lost 0 bases and the J gene lost 1 base, with 6 bases spanning the gap. Germline V lookup: CDR1 PRHDT, CDR2 FYEKMQ (reference sequence).

The chain links TRBV2 to TRBJ1-5; D is perhaps TRBD1 (5 bases). From germline, CDR1 is SNHLY and CDR2 FYNNEI. V lost 4 bases and J lost 5, with 9 bases in between. The CDR3 consists of 13 residues. The CDR3 DNA sequence: TGTGCCAGCAGTGTCGGGGGGTATCAGCCCCAGCATTTT. Its protein product is CASSVGGYQPQHF. The full variable domain, rest sourced from reference TRBV2 and TRBJ1-5, is EPEVTQTPSHQVTQMGQEVILRCVPISNHLYFYWYRQILGQKVEFLVSFYNNEISEKSEIFDDQFSVERPDGSNFTLKIRSTKLEDSAMYFCASSVGGYQPQHFGDGTRLSIL.

The CDR3 sequence: CASRRSVSYNEQFF. The CDR3 DNA is TGTGCCAGCAGGAGGAGCGTCTCCTACAATGAGCAGTTCTTC. The chain couples TRBV2 to TRBJ2-1; unclear D gene. Germline lookup yields CDR1 SNHLY and CDR2 FYNNEI. The length of the CDR3 is 14 residues. V was pared by 6 bases and J by 0 bases, with 9 bases between.

The V call is TRBV7-2, the J call TRBJ2-7, with TRBD2 identical over 7 bases. The germline CDR1 and CDR2 sequences are SGHTA and FQGNSA. The J segment lost 2 bases and the V segment lost 2 bases, leaving 3 bases of the junction unmatched. CDR3 size: 14 residues. CDR3 nucleotides: TGTGCCAGCAGCTTATACGGGACTACCTACGAGCAGTACTTC. It is translated as CASSLYGTTYEQYF.

The rearrangement joins TRBV28 to TRBJ2-6, with a tentative D call TRBD2 (5 bases). V was cut by 5 bases and J by 2 bases, with 13 bases left in between. Germline CDR1 and CDR2: MDHEN and SYDVKM. This CDR3 comprises 16 residues. CDR3 residues: CASSLLLGTGANVLTF. In nucleotides, the CDR3 is TGTGCCAGCAGTCTCCTTCTCGGGACTGGGGCCAACGTCCTGACTTTC.

This chain uses TRBV7-2 with TRBJ2-7, with 15 bases that match TRBD2. From germline, CDR1 is SGHTA and CDR2 FQGNSA. V was pared by 5 bases and J by 4 bases, with 3 bases of the junction left unmatched. The CDR3 is made up of 15 amino acids. CDR3 loop: CASSTGTSGGYEQYF. CDR3 in DNA: TGTGCCAGCAGCACGGGGACTAGCGGGGGGTACGAGCAGTACTTC.

The V call is TRBV28, the J call TRBJ2-2; 9 nucleotides match TRBD1. The CDR3 is 15 residues long. The germline V gene encodes CDR1 MDHEN and CDR2 SYDVKM. After removal of 5 bases from V and 7 bases from J, the junction contained 8 bases not matched to a gene. The CDR3 reads CASSHNRGPNGELFF. The CDR3 region has the DNA TGTGCCAGCAGTCATAACAGGGGGCCTAACGGGGAGCTGTTTTTT.

This clone was recorded only once. The chain uses TRBV23-1 and TRBJ2-4, with D possibly TRBD2 on 6 matching bases. TRBV23-1 is an open reading frame whose function is uncertain. V shed 4 bases and J shed 8 bases, with 21 bases lying between them. The CDR3 is 16 residues long. The CDR3 DNA is TGCGCCAGCAGTCGGGCCTCGGGGCAGGGCGGGGACATTCAGTACTTC. Its protein is CASSRASGQGGDIQYF.

This sequence joins TRBV5-4 and TRBJ1-6, with 9 bases that match TRBD1. V lost 4 bases and J lost 1; bases outside the gene matches: 9. From germline, CDR1 is SGHNT and CDR2 YYREEE (reference sequence). The CDR3 consists of 18 residues. The CDR3 region has the DNA TGTGCCAGCAGCCATGGGACAGGGATTTCGTCCTATAATTCACCCCTCCACTTT. It is translated as CASSHGTGISSYNSPLHF.

V and J are TRBV18 and TRBJ2-7; D is possibly TRBD1 (6 bases). Trimming removed 1 base from V and 2 bases from J, with 9 bases in between. The CDR3 consists of 14 residues. Germline V gene lookup returns CDR1 KGHSH and CDR2 LQKENI. For the CDR3, the DNA is TGTGCCAGCTCACCACGGGACACAGCCTACGAGCAGTACTTC. As protein: CASSPRDTAYEQYF.

This chain connects TRBV5-1 to TRBJ2-7, with D possibly being TRBD2 (5 bases). Germline CDR1 and CDR2: SGHRS and YFSETQ. This CDR3 is 11 amino acids long. The ends were cut back, 4 bases at V and 6 bases at J, with 8 bases in the middle. This CDR3 reads CASSNRGEQYF. CDR3 bases: TGCGCCAGCAGCAACCGGGGCGAGCAGTACTTC.

This clone was seen once. This chain joins TRBV19 and TRBJ1-5; tentatively, D is TRBD1 (6 bases). Germline V CDR1 and CDR2: LNHDA, SQIVND (reference sequence). The CDR3 consists of 15 residues. The ends were cut back, 7 bases at V and 3 bases at J, with 16 bases in the middle. CDR3 region: CASIPRTGPNQPQHF. The CDR3 bases are TGTGCCAGTATCCCCCGTACAGGGCCCAATCAGCCCCAGCATTTT.

The chain couples TRBV23-1 to TRBJ1-5, with 10 bases lining up with TRBD1. Being an ORF, TRBV23-1 has a function that is uncertain. The V segment lost 6 bases and the J segment 7 bases; nucleotides outside the gene matches: 12. CDR3 length: 16 residues. The CDR3 nucleotides read TGCGCCAGCAGCAGACAGGGGGCGATCCGTCAGCAGCCCCAGCATTTT. Encoded protein: CASSRQGAIRQQPQHF.